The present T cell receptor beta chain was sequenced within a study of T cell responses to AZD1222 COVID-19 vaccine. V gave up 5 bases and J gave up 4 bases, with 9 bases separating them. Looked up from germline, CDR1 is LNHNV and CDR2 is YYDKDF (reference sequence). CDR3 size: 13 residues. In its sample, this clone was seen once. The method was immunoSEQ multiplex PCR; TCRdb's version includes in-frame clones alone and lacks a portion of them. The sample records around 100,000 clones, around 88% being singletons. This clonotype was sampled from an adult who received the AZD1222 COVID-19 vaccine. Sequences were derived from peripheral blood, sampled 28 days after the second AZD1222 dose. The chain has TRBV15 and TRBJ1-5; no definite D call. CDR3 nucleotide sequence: TGTGCCACCAGCCTTGACCTTAATCAGCCCCAGCATTTT. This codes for CATSLDLNQPQHF. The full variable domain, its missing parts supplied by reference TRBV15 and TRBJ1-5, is DAMVIQNPRYQVTQFGKPVTLSCSQTLNHNVMYWYQQKSSQAPKLLFHYYDKDFNNEADTPDNFQSRRPNTSFCFLDIRSPGLGDTAMYLCATSLDLNQPQHFGDGTRLSIL.